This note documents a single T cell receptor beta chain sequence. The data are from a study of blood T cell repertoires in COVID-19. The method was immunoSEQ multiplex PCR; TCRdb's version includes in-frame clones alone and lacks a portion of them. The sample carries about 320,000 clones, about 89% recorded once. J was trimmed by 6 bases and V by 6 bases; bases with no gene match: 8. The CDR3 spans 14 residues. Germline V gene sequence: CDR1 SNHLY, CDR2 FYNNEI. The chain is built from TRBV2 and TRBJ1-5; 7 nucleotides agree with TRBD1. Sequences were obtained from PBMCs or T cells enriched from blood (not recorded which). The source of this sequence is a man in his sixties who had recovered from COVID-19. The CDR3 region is CASRGYRGGQPQHF. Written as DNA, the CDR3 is TGTGCCAGCAGGGGATACAGGGGCGGTCAGCCCCAGCATTTT.